Described below is a single TCR beta chain sequence and its context. Antigen: not known. In the source study's methods: ImmunoSEQ supplied junction-only sequences lacking quality scores, so filtering was different. Profiling relied on immunoSEQ multiplex PCR, and the TCRdb table lists in-frame clones only, not all of them. The V and J calls and clone size are taken from that table; D and trimming were inferred from the DNA. The repertoire holds about 2,500,000 clones, with approximately 92% as singletons. Germline lookup yields CDR1 SEHNR and CDR2 FQNEAQ (reference sequence). The CDR3 length is 14 residues. This sample is drawn from a study of shared clonotypes between healthy human individuals. Study results and limitations: Non-shared clonotypes showed lower generation probabilities than clonotypes common to all four donors. Larger estimated richness was generally seen in naive subsets than in memory subsets. Measured sharing among donors was expected to vary with sequencing depth.

Source material: naive CD4+ T cells sorted from blood. Subset reported: CD45RA+ positively selected. This chain joins TRBV7-9 and TRBJ2-5, with D hard to call. The DNA end is more similar to TRBJ2-7, so the J call may be wrong. The sequence derives from a man aged 18-30 years in good health. The CDR3 DNA sequence: TGTGCCAGCAGCTTAGCCGTCAGAGCCTACGAGCAGTACTTC. The encoded protein is CASSLAVRAYEQYF.